The rows below give T cell receptor beta chains drawn from one sample of a study of T cells in Graves' hyperthyroidism and ophthalmopathy. One entry per CDR3 protein, called by TCRdb with MiXCR from the multiplex PCR reads. The data hold 500,000 to 750,000 distinct CDR3 sequences, with more than 45% observed a single time. Sequences were obtained from peripheral blood or thyroid tissue (not recorded which). Receptors originate from a woman aged 18-29 years with Graves' hyperthyroidism. Both conserved end residues are part of each CDR3. The D gene is left open where the match is weak. Not all rows give a size; the values are once, few, many and, for expanded clones, a class.

size,J,D,V,DNA,CDR3
many,TRBJ2-6,TRBD2,TRBV5-1,TGCGCCAGCAGCCGCGTCGGTAGCGGGAGGCTTGGGGCCAACGTCCTGACTTTC,CASSRVGSGRLGANVLTF
few,TRBJ2-1,-,TRBV24-1,TGTGCCACCAGTGTTAGTCTGGCAGGGGCCAATCCCAATGAGCAGTTCTTC,CATSVSLAGANPNEQFF
many,TRBJ2-7,TRBD1,TRBV10-2,TGCGCCAGCAGTGAGTCCCGGACAGGGTTGGGCGAGCAGTACTTC,CASSESRTGLGEQYF
many,TRBJ1-1,-,TRBV19,TGTGCCAGTAGCCAACAACTTACTGAAGCTTTCTTT,CASSQQLTEAFF
-,TRBJ2-2,-,TRBV2,TGTGCCAGCAGTGAATTAGGGGGTGGTGGCTACACCGGGGAGCTGTTTTTT,CASSELGGGGYTGELFF
once,TRBJ1-2,-,TRBV25-1,TGTGCCAGCAGCGTTGAAGGCGGGGGCGGCTACACCTTC,CASSVEGGGGYTF
-,TRBJ2-4,-,TRBV7-4,TGTGCCAGCAGCTTAGTGGGTCGGGGCGCGGCCAAAAACATTCAGTACTTC,CASSLVGRGAAKNIQYF
-,TRBJ1-2,-,TRBV10-3,TGTGCCAGCAGTGCCTTTCTGGACCGCGACTCCGGTGGCTACACCTTC,CASSAFLDRDSGGYTF
-,TRBJ1-5,-,TRBV7-2,TGTGCCAGCAGCTATAGCGGGGGGTATGAGCAGCCCCAGCATTTT,CASSYSGGYEQPQHF
-,TRBJ1-2,-,TRBV10-3,TGTGCCATCAGTGCGACCGGGCCCGGGGGCTATGGCTACACCTTC,CAISATGPGGYGYTF
once,TRBJ2-7,TRBD2,TRBV7-9,TGTGCCAGCTCCCGAGCGGGAGGCTCCTACGAGCAGTACTTC,CASSRAGGSYEQYF
-,TRBJ1-2,-,TRBV6-6,TGTGCCAGCAGTTGGGACTCGCGAGGGGGCTACACCTTC,CASSWDSRGGYTF
-,TRBJ1-4,TRBD1,TRBV12-3/TRBV12-4,TGTGCCAGCAGTTTGAGTGGACAGGGCCTTAATGAAAAACTGTTTTTT,CASSLSGQGLNEKLFF
many,TRBJ1-4,TRBD1,TRBV6-1,TGTGCCAGCAGCGACGGGACAGGGGACGAAAAACTGTTTTTT,CASSDGTGDEKLFF
-,TRBJ1-1,-,TRBV4-1,TGCGCCAGCAGCCAAGCACCCATATTGAACACTGAAGCTTTCTTT,CASSQAPILNTEAFF
many,TRBJ2-5,TRBD1,TRBV7-2,TGTGCCAGCAGCTTAGCGGCAGGGGGAAAGACCCAGTACTTC,CASSLAAGGKTQYF
-,TRBJ2-2,TRBD2,TRBV4-2,TGTGCCAGCAGCCCCGGACTAGCGGGAGGGGCGAACACCGGGGAGCTGTTTTTT,CASSPGLAGGANTGELFF
many,TRBJ2-2,-,TRBV6-5,TGTGCCAGCAGTTACTCATGGCAGGGGACCGGGGAGCTGTTTTTT,CASSYSWQGTGELFF
-,TRBJ2-5,-,TRBV29-1,TGCAGCGTGGCCCGGAACACGGGGGAGACCCAGTACTTC,CSVARNTGETQYF
-,TRBJ1-6,-,TRBV7-2,TGTGCCAGCAGCTTAGGCAGGGAAAAAGGATCACCCCTCCACTTT,CASSLGREKGSPLHF
many,TRBJ2-7,TRBD2,TRBV4-2,TGTGCCAGCAGCCAAGGCGCGGGAGACTACGAGCAGTACTTC,CASSQGAGDYEQYF